The next 5 T cell receptor beta chains were all read from a single sample in a study of T-cell memory formation after mild COVID-19. TCRdb passed the 5' RACE reads through MiXCR, listing each CDR3 protein once. The sample shows around 100,000 distinct CDR3 sequences, over 8.5% of them seen only once. The sample was PBMCs or a T cell subset sorted from them (not recorded which). The source is a man aged 18-30 years who had mild COVID-19 (a few samples of this study predate the infection). Cell type and time point are not known.

Concerning this clonotype: The junction shows a germline mismatch at one end, possibly a read error. This chain joins TRBV7-8 and TRBJ2-7; D possibly corresponds to TRBD2 (6 bases). Germline CDR1 reads SGHVS; CDR2 reads FQNEAQ. The length of the CDR3 is 12 residues. For the CDR3, the DNA is TGTGCCAGCAGCCTAGCGACGGGCGAGCAGTACTTC. Amino acids: CASSLATGEQYF.

This clonotype was seen a few times. CDR3 sequence: CASSLQPGLTGTGELFF. The CDR3 bases are TGTGCCAGCAGCTTACAGCCGGGACTAACCGGCACCGGGGAGCTGTTTTTT. The genes are TRBV7-3 and TRBJ2-2; 7 nucleotides match TRBD2. The V segment lost 2 bases and the J segment 4 bases; nucleotides outside the gene matches: 10. The CDR3 length is 17 residues. Germline V gene lookup returns CDR1 SGHTA and CDR2 FQGTGA.

This clonotype appeared many times. J is TRBJ1-3 and V is TRBV20-1; unclear D gene. Trimming stripped 2 bases from V and 7 bases from J, with 18 bases between. In germline, CDR1 is DFQATT, CDR2 SNEGSKA (reference sequence). The CDR3 extends over 15 amino acids. In DNA, the CDR3 is TGCAGTGCTAGACCCGACGGGGAGTGGCGCAACACCATATATTTT. Its protein product is CSARPDGEWRNTIYF.

The J gene is TRBJ2-7, the V gene TRBV4-1; D may be TRBD1 (6 bases). Germline V gene lookup returns CDR1 MGHRA and CDR2 YSYEKL. V was shortened by 1 base and J by 6 bases, with 13 bases between the two germline ends. CDR3 size: 14 residues. CDR3 bases: TGCGCCAGCAGCCAAGTCAGGGGCGTAGGCGAGCAGTACTTC. This sequence encodes CASSQVRGVGEQYF.

This clonotype appeared a few times. J is TRBJ2-3 and V is TRBV29-1; D uncertain. CDR1 is SQVTM and CDR2 is ANQGSEA in the germline V gene. The CDR3 contains 14 residues. Trimming stripped 2 bases from V and 0 bases from J, with 9 bases between. The DNA of the CDR3 is TGCAGCGTTGAATTGGGCACTAGCACAGATACGCAGTATTTT. This translates into CSVELGTSTDTQYF.